The 32 T cell receptor beta chains listed next were all sequenced from one sample in a study of T cells in Graves' hyperthyroidism and ophthalmopathy. RNA transcripts gave rise to amplified TCR beta CDR3 regions. HTBI primers were the set used in a first-round RT-PCR of the TCR CDR3. In TCRdb, the multiplex PCR reads were re-called with MiXCR into one record per CDR3 protein. The sample holds 550,000 to 850,000 distinct CDR3 sequences, about 17% seen once. The material sequenced was blood. The receptors were sampled from a woman aged 45-60 years with Graves' hyperthyroidism that later progressed to Graves' ophthalmopathy.

This clonotype was seen a handful of times. The chain couples TRBV27 to TRBJ1-1; D call uncertain. V lost 8 bases and J lost 0, with 16 bases in between. The CDR3 is made up of 15 amino acids. The germline V gene encodes CDR1 MNHEY and CDR2 SMNVEV (reference sequence). The CDR3 here is CASWKARAVNTEAFF. The CDR3 nucleotides read TGTGCCAGCTGGAAAGCGAGGGCGGTGAACACTGAAGCTTTCTTT.

At least ten counts were recorded for this clonotype. The chain recombines TRBV18 with TRBJ2-2; D remains unclear. The CDR3 is 12 residues long. Trimming cost V 8 bases and J 4 bases, with 8 bases left between them. From germline, CDR1 is KGHSH and CDR2 LQKENI. Written as DNA, the CDR3 is TGTGCCAGCCCTGACCTCACCGGGGAGCTGTTTTTT. This codes for CASPDLTGELFF.

The rearrangement uses TRBV4-2 and TRBJ2-1; 7 positions match TRBD2. The CDR3 consists of 14 residues. The germline V gene encodes CDR1 LGHNA and CDR2 YNFKEQ. The V and J ends lost 5 bases and 10 bases, in that order; junction bases with no gene match: 11. The CDR3 loop reads CASSYPGLSLEQFF. The CDR3, as DNA: TGTGCCAGCAGCTATCCGGGACTAAGCCTCGAGCAGTTCTTC.

The V and J genes are TRBV7-3 and TRBJ2-7, with D possibly matching TRBD1 (6 bases). The V and J ends lost 2 bases and 1 base respectively, with 12 bases between them. Germline-derived CDR1 and CDR2 are SGHTA and FQGTGA. This CDR3 is built from 15 residues. The CDR3 region is CASSLGQGPSYEQYF. CDR3 nucleotides: TGTGCCAGCAGCTTAGGGCAGGGGCCTTCCTACGAGCAGTACTTC.

The V and J genes are TRBV12-3 or TRBV12-4 and TRBJ2-5; 10 nucleotides align to TRBD1. V lost 4 bases to trimming and J lost 4 bases; unmatched junction nucleotides: 6. CDR3 length equals 15 residues. CDR3 region: CASSYFGQGVETQYF. The CDR3 region has the DNA TGTGCCAGCAGTTATTTCGGACAGGGGGTAGAGACCCAGTACTTC.

There are a few counts of this clonotype. The chain's CDR3 is CASSEGRTGNYGYTF. The CDR3 DNA sequence: TGTGCCAGCAGTGAAGGGAGGACAGGGAACTATGGCTACACCTTC. V usage is TRBV6-1 and J usage is TRBJ1-2; 8 positions agree with TRBD1. This CDR3 is built from 15 residues. Germline V gene data show CDR1 as MNHNS and CDR2 as SASEGT. V dropped 1 base and J dropped 2; count of bases not matched to a gene: 3.

This clonotype was detected many times. The rearrangement uses TRBV20-1 and TRBJ2-5; 8 bases are shared with TRBD1. The V and J ends lost 4 bases and 5 bases, in that order; junction bases with no gene match: 9. The V gene's germline CDR1 is DFQATT and CDR2 SNEGSKA (reference sequence). The CDR3 is 14 amino acids. The CDR3 loop is CSATPRQGWETQYF. Written as DNA, the CDR3 is TGCAGTGCTACCCCAAGACAGGGGTGGGAGACCCAGTACTTC.

This clonotype came up a few times. The chain links TRBV4-1 to TRBJ1-2; the D is unclear. From germline, CDR1 is MGHRA and CDR2 YSYEKL. V shed 0 bases and J shed 3 bases, with 14 bases lying between them. The CDR3 sequence is 16 residues long. In nucleotides, the CDR3 is TGCGCCAGCAGCCAAGAATCTACCCGACACCACTATGGCTACACCTTC. Amino acid sequence: CASSQESTRHHYGYTF.

This clonotype was recorded a few times. The J gene is TRBJ1-2, the V gene TRBV29-1; no firm D call. Germline CDR1 SQVTM, CDR2 ANQGSEA. V lost 4 bases and J lost 2, with 2 bases in between. The CDR3 has 10 residues. The chain's CDR3 is CSVGNYGYTF. The DNA for the CDR3 is TGCAGCGTTGGAAACTATGGCTACACCTTC. Full variable domain (rest looked up from reference TRBV29-1 and TRBJ1-2): SAVISQKPSRDICQRGTSLTIQCQVDSQVTMMFWYRQQPGQSLTLIATANQGSEATYESGFVIDKFPISRPNLTFSTLTVSNMSPEDSSIYLCSVGNYGYTFGSGTRLTVV.

The V call is TRBV27, the J call TRBJ1-2; tentatively, D is TRBD1 (5 bases). CDR1 is MNHEY, CDR2 SMNVEV, per germline (reference sequence). Trimming cost V 1 base and J 8 bases, with 17 bases left between them. This CDR3 contains 15 residues. CDR3 amino acids: CASSLFPTQRGGYTF. CDR3 DNA: TGTGCCAGCAGTTTATTCCCCACTCAGCGGGGCGGCTACACCTTC.

V and J are TRBV6-2 or TRBV6-3 and TRBJ1-5; D unclear. This CDR3 is 12 amino acids long. Per the germline V gene, CDR1 is MNHEY and CDR2 is SVGEGT. Between the trimmed V and J ends, which lost 6 bases and 5 bases, there was a span of 8 bases. DNA for the CDR3: TGTGCCAGCAGGGCGGGGTATCAGCCCCAGCATTTT. It is translated as CASRAGYQPQHF.

The chain joins TRBV11-2 to TRBJ1-2; D is unresolved. The CDR3 consists of 15 residues. CDR1 is SGHAT and CDR2 is FQNNGV in the germline V gene. Deletions cut 0 bases from V and 4 bases from J, with 12 bases between. CDR3 region: CASSLDGGPTYGYTF. CDR3 in DNA: TGTGCCAGCAGCTTAGACGGAGGGCCCACCTATGGCTACACCTTC.

This chain connects TRBV6-2 or TRBV6-3 to TRBJ1-3; 9 bases map to TRBD1. The CDR3 sequence is 15 residues long. The V gene's germline CDR1 is MNHEY and CDR2 SVGEGT. V trimming: 7 bases; J trimming: 4 bases; junction bases outside the gene matches: 8. CDR3: CASTPGTGNGNTIYF. In DNA, the CDR3 is TGTGCCAGCACCCCCGGGACAGGGAACGGAAACACCATATATTTT.

The J gene is TRBJ2-5, the V gene TRBV14, with TRBD2 matching 9 bases. CDR3 length equals 21 residues. Trimming at V came to 4 bases and at J to 5 bases, leaving 26 bases not matched to a gene. Germline lookup yields CDR1 SGHDN and CDR2 FVKESK. This CDR3 is CASSPLAVPVTSGQLYETQYF. CDR3 bases: TGTGCCAGCAGCCCACTGGCGGTACCGGTGACTAGCGGCCAACTGTATGAGACCCAGTACTTC.

In this sample, this clonotype turned up many times. The chain couples TRBV12-3 or TRBV12-4 to TRBJ1-1; D is unclear. This CDR3 comprises 11 residues. Trimming pared 3 bases from V and 8 bases from J, leaving 7 bases between. CDR3 in amino acids: CASSLVEEAFF. For the CDR3, the DNA is TGTGCCAGCAGTTTGGTGGAGGAAGCTTTCTTT.

This clonotype appeared many times. This chain joins TRBV2 and TRBJ2-1; 8 bases match TRBD1. This CDR3 is 15 amino acids long. V lost 3 bases, J lost 4 bases, and 5 bases stayed unmatched. Germline assignment: CDR1 SNHLY and CDR2 FYNNEI. CDR3 DNA: TGTGCCAGCAGTGAGGAACAGGGGGTTTACAATGAGCAGTTCTTC. Translation: CASSEEQGVYNEQFF.

Note on this clonotype: It may be a read error: a sequence one base away is much more abundant. The conserved closing phenylalanine or tryptophan is absent in this CDR3, likely reflecting a read error. The rearrangement links TRBV5-1 to TRBJ1-1; D is ambiguous. Trimming took off 0 bases at V and 6 bases at J, with 15 bases between the two ends. CDR1 is SGHRS, CDR2 YFSETQ, per germline. CDR3 length: 15 amino acids. CDR3 sequence (DNA): TGCGCCAGCAGCTTGGGTCCGGGGTTGAGAGCTGAAGCTTTCGTT. This codes for CASSLGPGLRAEAFV.

About this clonotype itself: This clone may be a read error of a much larger clone one base away. The J gene is TRBJ2-3, the V gene TRBV2; possibly TRBD1 or TRBD2 for D (5 bases each). Germline CDR1 is SNHLY and CDR2 is FYNNEI. The CDR3 runs to 13 residues. V was clipped by 10 bases and J by 3 bases, with 14 bases between them. The CDR3 is CANGAWETDTQYF. The CDR3 DNA reads as TGTGCCAACGGGGCTTGGGAAACAGATACGCAGTATTTT.

The rearrangement uses TRBV10-3 and TRBJ2-3, with 13 bases matching TRBD2. CDR3 length: 18 amino acids. Per the germline V gene, CDR1 is ENHRY and CDR2 is SYGVKD. The J segment lost 0 bases and the V segment lost 10 bases, leaving 13 bases of the junction unmatched. The CDR3 bases are TGTGCCACTACTAGCGGGGGGGCCTATTTTGCTAGCACAGATACGCAGTATTTT. It codes for CATTSGGAYFASTDTQYF.

The table lists this clonotype with a few counts. J is TRBJ2-1 and V is TRBV7-6; tentative D call: TRBD1 (6 bases). The CDR3 totals 15 residues. V lost 0 bases and J 4 bases, leaving 10 bases between the germline ends. Germline V CDR1 and CDR2: SGHVS, FNYEAQ. The CDR3, as DNA: TGTGCCAGCAGCTTAGCGGAGGACAGTTACAATGAGCAGTTCTTC. Translated: CASSLAEDSYNEQFF.

The table lists this clonotype with many counts. The chain uses TRBV2 and TRBJ1-1; TRBD1 is a possible D gene (5 bases). In germline, CDR1 is SNHLY, CDR2 FYNNEI. The CDR3 runs 16 residues. V was pared by 9 bases and J by 1 base, with 21 bases between. CDR3 protein: CASSEGRWSANTEAFF. CDR3 DNA sequence: TGTGCCAGTTCGGAGGGACGGTGGAGTGCGAACACTGAAGCTTTCTTT.

CDR3 protein: CASSPKLRGRGYEQYF. The DNA of the CDR3 is TGTGCCAGCAGCCCCAAACTCAGGGGAAGGGGCTACGAGCAGTACTTC. The chain combines TRBV5-8 with TRBJ2-7, with a weak D call TRBD1 (6 bases). The germline gives CDR1 SGHTS, CDR2 YDEGEE. This CDR3 has 16 residues. V was pared by 4 bases and J by 3 bases, with 20 bases between.

V gene TRBV6-5 combines with J gene TRBJ1-2; tentatively, D is TRBD1 (5 bases). Germline lookup yields CDR1 MNHEY and CDR2 SVGAGI. V was pared by 0 bases and J by 5 bases, with 16 bases between. The CDR3 has 16 residues. The CDR3 region has the DNA TGTGCCAGCAGTTACTCGGTGTTGGGGGGGGGGTATGGCTACACCTTC. Protein: CASSYSVLGGGYGYTF.

In this sample, this clonotype turned up a few times. The chain combines TRBV10-1 with TRBJ2-7; D is perhaps TRBD1 or TRBD2 (6 bases each). V dropped 4 bases and J dropped 2 bases, with 12 bases sitting between them. Germline V lookup: CDR1 WNHNN, CDR2 SYGVQD (reference sequence). The CDR3 spans 14 residues. The CDR3 coding sequence is TGCGCCAGCAGTGGGGGGGCCTTTCCCTACGAGCAGTACTTC. It encodes CASSGGAFPYEQYF.

V is TRBV11-3 and J is TRBJ2-2; 9 bases fit TRBD1. With 1 base clipped from V and 7 bases from J, the junction kept 1 base outside the gene matches. The CDR3 loop spans 14 amino acids. The V gene's germline CDR1 is SGHNT and CDR2 YENEEA. CDR3 bases: TGTGCCAGCAGCTTAGGGACAGGGGACGGGGAGCTGTTTTTT. It specifies CASSLGTGDGELFF.

This chain links TRBV15 with TRBJ2-1, with 8 nucleotides matching TRBD1. This CDR3 comprises 14 residues. V dropped 5 bases and J dropped 8; count of bases not matched to a gene: 8. Germline V gene data show CDR1 as LNHNV and CDR2 as YYDKDF (reference sequence). Here the CDR3 reads CATSVDRGRYEQFF. The CDR3 DNA follows: TGTGCCACCAGCGTAGACAGGGGCAGGTATGAGCAGTTCTTC. The variable domain in full, with the rest retrieved from reference TRBV15 and TRBJ2-1, is DAMVIQNPRYQVTQFGKPVTLSCSQTLNHNVMYWYQQKSSQAPKLLFHYYDKDFNNEADTPDNFQSRRPNTSFCFLDIRSPGLGDTAMYLCATSVDRGRYEQFFGPGTRLTVL.

This clonotype was detected ten times or more. The chain carries TRBV30 and TRBJ2-7; possibly TRBD1 or TRBD2 for D (6 bases each). This CDR3 spans 15 amino acids. Between the trimmed V and J ends, which lost 3 bases and 4 bases, there was a span of 19 bases. Germline-derived CDR1 and CDR2 are GTSNPN and SVGIG (reference sequence). The DNA for the CDR3 is TGTGCCTGGAGCAGGACGTCGCGGGGACATTACGAGCAGTACTTC. Amino acids: CAWSRTSRGHYEQYF.

This clonotype appeared a few times. The chain combines TRBV9 with TRBJ2-1; D is possibly TRBD2 (5 bases). V shed 0 bases and J shed 0 bases, with 10 bases lying between them. The CDR3 covers 16 residues. Germline loops: CDR1 SGDLS, CDR2 YYNGEE. The CDR3 DNA reads as TGTGCCAGCAGCGTAGGCTTAGACTACTCCTACAATGAGCAGTTCTTC. Amino acid sequence: CASSVGLDYSYNEQFF.

DNA for the CDR3: TGTGCCAGCAGACATAGCGGGGGGGTAGGGGAGACCCAGTACTTC. It encodes CASRHSGGVGETQYF. The rearrangement joins TRBV6-2 or TRBV6-3 to TRBJ2-5; 11 bases line up with TRBD2. Germline CDR1 is MNHEY and CDR2 is SVGEGT. The junction had 8 bases not matched to a gene; V was cut back by 6 bases and J by 5 bases. The CDR3 spans 15 residues.

Only a few counts were recorded for this clonotype. The chain links TRBV15 to TRBJ2-5; 8 bases match TRBD2. V trimming: 4 bases; J trimming: 3 bases; junction bases outside the gene matches: 1. Germline assignment: CDR1 LNHNV and CDR2 YYDKDF (reference sequence). CDR3 length: 13 amino acids. CDR3 residues: CATSKTSEETQYF. The CDR3, as DNA: TGTGCCACCAGCAAGACTAGCGAAGAGACCCAGTACTTC.

J is TRBJ2-3 and V is TRBV10-3; TRBD1 matches at 11 bases. V shed 9 bases and J 0 bases; nucleotides not matched to a gene: 2. Germline assignment: CDR1 ENHRY and CDR2 SYGVKD. This CDR3 has 14 residues. The CDR3 region is CAIGQGASTDTQYF. CDR3 coding DNA: TGTGCCATAGGACAGGGGGCGAGCACAGATACGCAGTATTTT.

The gene calls are TRBV20-1 and TRBJ1-2, with 7 positions matching TRBD1. This CDR3 region has 14 residues. V lost 6 bases to trimming and J lost 1 base; unmatched junction nucleotides: 8. Germline CDR1 and CDR2: DFQATT and SNEGSKA (reference sequence). CDR3 sequence (DNA): TGCAGTGCCGCCGGCAGGGGGGGTAACTATGGCTACACCTTC. It is translated as CSAAGRGGNYGYTF.